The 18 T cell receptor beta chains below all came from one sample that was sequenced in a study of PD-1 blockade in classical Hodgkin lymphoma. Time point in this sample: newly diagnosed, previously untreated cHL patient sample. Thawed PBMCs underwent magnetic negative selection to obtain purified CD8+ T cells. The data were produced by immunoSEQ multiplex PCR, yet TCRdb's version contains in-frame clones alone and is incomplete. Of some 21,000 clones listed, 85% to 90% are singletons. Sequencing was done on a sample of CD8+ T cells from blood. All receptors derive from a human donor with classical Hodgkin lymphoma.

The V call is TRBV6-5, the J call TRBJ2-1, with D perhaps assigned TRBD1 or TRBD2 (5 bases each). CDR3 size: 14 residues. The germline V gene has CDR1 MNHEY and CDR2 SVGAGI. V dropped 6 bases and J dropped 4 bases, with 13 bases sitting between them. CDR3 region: CASSQTGAYNEQFF. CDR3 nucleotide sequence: TGTGCCAGCAGCCAGACCGGGGCTTACAATGAGCAGTTCTTC.

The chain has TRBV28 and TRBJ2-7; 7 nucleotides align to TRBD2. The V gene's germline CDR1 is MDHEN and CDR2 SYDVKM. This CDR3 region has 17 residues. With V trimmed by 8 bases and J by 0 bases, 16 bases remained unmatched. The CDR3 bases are TGTGCCAGCTTTCCGAGGGGAGGGTCTGGGAGCTCCTACGAGCAGTACTTC. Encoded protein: CASFPRGGSGSSYEQYF.

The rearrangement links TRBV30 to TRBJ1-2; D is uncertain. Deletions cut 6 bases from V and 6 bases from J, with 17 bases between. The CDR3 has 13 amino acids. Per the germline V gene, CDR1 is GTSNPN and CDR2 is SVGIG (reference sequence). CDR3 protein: CACSQGLPHGYTF. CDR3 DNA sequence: TGTGCCTGCTCACAAGGCCTTCCTCATGGCTACACCTTC.

CDR3 amino acids: CAWSEGWDSPLHF. The CDR3 DNA reads TGTGCCTGGAGTGAGGGGTGGGATTCACCCCTCCACTTT. This chain uses TRBV30 with TRBJ1-6; weak D call: TRBD1 (5 bases). V was shortened by 1 base and J by 8 bases, with 9 bases between the two germline ends. The length of the CDR3 is 13 residues. Germline values: CDR1 GTSNPN, CDR2 SVGIG (reference sequence).

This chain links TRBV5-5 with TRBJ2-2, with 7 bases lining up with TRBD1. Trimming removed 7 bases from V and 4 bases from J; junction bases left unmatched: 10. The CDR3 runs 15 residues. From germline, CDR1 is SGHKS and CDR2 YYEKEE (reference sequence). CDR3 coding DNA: TGTGCCAGCGGGGGTCCGGGACAGACCACCGGGGAGCTGTTTTTT. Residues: CASGGPGQTTGELFF.

This CDR3 is CATSRDRDKTYEQYF. Here the CDR3 DNA reads TGTGCCACCAGCAGAGATAGGGACAAGACCTACGAGCAGTACTTC. The V and J genes are TRBV15 and TRBJ2-7, with D perhaps matching TRBD1 (6 bases). From germline, CDR1 is LNHNV and CDR2 YYDKDF (reference sequence). V was cut by 0 bases and J by 2 bases, with 11 bases left in between. The CDR3 contains 15 residues.

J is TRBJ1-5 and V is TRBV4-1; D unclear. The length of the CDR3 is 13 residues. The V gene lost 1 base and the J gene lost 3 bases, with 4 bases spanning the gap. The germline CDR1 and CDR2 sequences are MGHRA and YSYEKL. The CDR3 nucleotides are TGCGCCAGCAGCCAAGTCCCCAATCAGCCCCAGCATTTT. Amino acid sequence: CASSQVPNQPQHF.

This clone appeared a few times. The CDR3 region is CASSDRMTGLEAFF. The CDR3 nucleotides read TGCGCCAGCAGTGACCGAATGACAGGGCTTGAAGCTTTCTTT. The J gene is TRBJ1-1, the V gene TRBV10-1; 7 nucleotides match TRBD1. Trimming cost V 3 bases and J 7 bases; bases outside gene matches: 8. Germline assignment: CDR1 WNHNN and CDR2 SYGVQD (reference sequence). The CDR3 loop spans 14 amino acids.

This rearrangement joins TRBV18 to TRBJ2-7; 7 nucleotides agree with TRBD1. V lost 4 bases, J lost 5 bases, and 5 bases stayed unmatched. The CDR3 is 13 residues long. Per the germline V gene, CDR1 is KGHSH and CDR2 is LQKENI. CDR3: CASSLDRAHEQYF. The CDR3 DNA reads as TGTGCCAGCTCACTCGACAGGGCCCACGAGCAGTACTTC.

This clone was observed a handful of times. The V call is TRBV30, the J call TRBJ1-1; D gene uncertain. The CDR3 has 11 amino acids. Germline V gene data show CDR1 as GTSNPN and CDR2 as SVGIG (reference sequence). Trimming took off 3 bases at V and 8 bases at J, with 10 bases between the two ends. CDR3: CAWSPSPEAFF. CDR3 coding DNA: TGTGCCTGGAGCCCCTCTCCAGAAGCTTTCTTT.

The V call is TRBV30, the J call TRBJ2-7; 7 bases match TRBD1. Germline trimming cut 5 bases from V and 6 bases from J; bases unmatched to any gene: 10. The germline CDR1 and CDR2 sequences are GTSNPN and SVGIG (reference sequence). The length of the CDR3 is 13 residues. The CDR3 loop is CAWDEGARGEQYF. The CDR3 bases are TGTGCCTGGGATGAGGGGGCCCGGGGCGAGCAGTACTTC.

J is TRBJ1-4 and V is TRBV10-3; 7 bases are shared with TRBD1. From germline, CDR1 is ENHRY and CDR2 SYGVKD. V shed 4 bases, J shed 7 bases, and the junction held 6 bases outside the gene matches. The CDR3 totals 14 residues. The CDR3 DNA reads TGTGCCATCAGTGGCAGGGGGGGAAGTGAAAAACTGTTTTTT. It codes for CAISGRGGSEKLFF.

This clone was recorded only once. The DNA for the CDR3 is TGTGCCAGCAGTTTATCGGACAGCCTAAATCAGCCCCAGCATTTT. Translating gives CASSLSDSLNQPQHF. V is TRBV27 and J is TRBJ1-5; D may be TRBD1 (6 bases). This CDR3 is built from 15 residues. V was shortened by 0 bases and J by 4 bases, with 10 bases between the two germline ends. CDR1 is MNHEY, CDR2 SMNVEV, per germline (reference sequence).

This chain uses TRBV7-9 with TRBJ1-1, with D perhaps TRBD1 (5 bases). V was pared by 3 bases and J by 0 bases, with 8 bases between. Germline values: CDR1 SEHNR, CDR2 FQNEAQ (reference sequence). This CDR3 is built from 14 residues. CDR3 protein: CASSFGGVNTEAFF. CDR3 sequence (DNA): TGTGCCAGCAGCTTTGGGGGGGTGAACACTGAAGCTTTCTTT.

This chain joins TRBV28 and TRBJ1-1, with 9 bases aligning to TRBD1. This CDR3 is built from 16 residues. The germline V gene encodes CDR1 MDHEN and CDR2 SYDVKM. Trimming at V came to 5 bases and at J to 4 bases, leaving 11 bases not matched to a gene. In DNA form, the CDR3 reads TGTGCCAGCAGTCTACCGGGACAGGGTCAGGGCACTGAAGCTTTCTTT. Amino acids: CASSLPGQGQGTEAFF.

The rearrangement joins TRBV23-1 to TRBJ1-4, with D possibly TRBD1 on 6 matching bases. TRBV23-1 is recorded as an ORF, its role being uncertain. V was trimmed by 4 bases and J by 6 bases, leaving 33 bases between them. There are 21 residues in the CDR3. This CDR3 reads CASSPSPPNRAFSVFDEKLFF. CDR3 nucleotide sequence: TGCGCCAGCAGTCCCTCACCCCCAAACAGGGCCTTCAGTGTGTTTGATGAAAAACTGTTTTTT.

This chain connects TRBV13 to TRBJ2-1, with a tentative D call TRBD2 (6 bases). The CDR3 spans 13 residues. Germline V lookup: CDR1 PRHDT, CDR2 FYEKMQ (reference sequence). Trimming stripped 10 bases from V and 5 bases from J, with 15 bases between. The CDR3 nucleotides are TGTGCCACCGGGGACTCCGGGAACAATGAGCAGTTCTTC. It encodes CATGDSGNNEQFF.

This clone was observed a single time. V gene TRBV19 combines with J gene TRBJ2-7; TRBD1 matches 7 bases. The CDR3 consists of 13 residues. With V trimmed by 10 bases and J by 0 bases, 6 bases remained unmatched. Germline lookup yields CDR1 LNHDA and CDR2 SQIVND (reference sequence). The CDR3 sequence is CATPTGLSYEQYF. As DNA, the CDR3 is TGTGCCACTCCGACAGGGCTCTCCTACGAGCAGTACTTC.